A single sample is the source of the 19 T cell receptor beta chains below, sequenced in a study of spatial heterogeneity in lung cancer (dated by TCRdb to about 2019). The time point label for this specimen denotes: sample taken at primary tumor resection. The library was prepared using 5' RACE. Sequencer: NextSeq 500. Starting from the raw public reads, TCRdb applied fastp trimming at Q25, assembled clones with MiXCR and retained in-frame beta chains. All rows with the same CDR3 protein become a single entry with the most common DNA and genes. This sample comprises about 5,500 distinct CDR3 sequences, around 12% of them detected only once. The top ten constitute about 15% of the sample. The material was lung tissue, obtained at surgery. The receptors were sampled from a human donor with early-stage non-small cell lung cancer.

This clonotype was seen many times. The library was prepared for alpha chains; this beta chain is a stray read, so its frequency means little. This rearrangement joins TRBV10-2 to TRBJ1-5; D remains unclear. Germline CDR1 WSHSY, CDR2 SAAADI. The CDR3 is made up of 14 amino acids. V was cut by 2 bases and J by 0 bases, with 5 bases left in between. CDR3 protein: CASSEKGSNQPQHF. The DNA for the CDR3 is TGCGCCAGCAGTGAGAAGGGTAGCAATCAGCCCCAGCATTTT.

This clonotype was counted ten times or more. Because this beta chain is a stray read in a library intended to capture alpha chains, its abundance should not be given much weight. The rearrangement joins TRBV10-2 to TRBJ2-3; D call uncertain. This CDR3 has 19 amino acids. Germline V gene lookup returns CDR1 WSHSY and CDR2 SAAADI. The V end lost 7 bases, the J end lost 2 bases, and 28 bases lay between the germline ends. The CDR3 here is CASTPRWSGLLLNTDTQYF. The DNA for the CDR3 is TGCGCCAGCACCCCCCGATGGAGTGGCCTCCTTCTAAACACAGATACGCAGTATTTT.

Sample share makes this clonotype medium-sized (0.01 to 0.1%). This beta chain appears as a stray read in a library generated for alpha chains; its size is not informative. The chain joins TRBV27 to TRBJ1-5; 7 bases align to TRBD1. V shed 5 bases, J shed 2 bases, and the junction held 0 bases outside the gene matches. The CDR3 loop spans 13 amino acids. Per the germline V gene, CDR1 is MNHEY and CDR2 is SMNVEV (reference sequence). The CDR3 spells CASSGTGNQPQHF. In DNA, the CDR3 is TGTGCCAGCAGTGGGACAGGCAATCAGCCCCAGCATTTT.

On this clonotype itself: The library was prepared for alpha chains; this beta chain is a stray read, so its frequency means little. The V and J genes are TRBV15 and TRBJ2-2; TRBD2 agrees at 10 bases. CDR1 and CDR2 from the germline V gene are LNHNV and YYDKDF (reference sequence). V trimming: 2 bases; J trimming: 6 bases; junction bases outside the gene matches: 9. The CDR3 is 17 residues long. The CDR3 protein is CATSRIRTSGKAGELFF. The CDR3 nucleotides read TGTGCCACCAGCAGAATTCGGACTAGCGGCAAGGCCGGGGAGCTGTTTTTT.

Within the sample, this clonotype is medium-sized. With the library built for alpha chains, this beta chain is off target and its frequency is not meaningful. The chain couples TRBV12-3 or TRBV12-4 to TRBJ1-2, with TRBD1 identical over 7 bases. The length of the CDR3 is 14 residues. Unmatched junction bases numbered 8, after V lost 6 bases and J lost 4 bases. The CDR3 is CASRKGAPGYGYTF. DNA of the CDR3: TGTGCCAGCAGAAAGGGGGCACCGGGCTATGGCTACACCTTC.

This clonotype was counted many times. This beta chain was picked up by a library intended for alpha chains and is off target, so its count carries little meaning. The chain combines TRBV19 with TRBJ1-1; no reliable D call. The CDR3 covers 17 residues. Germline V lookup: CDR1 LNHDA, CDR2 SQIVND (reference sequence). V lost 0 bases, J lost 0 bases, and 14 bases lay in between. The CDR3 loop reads CASSIEDIGLMNTEAFF. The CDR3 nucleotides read TGTGCCAGTAGTATAGAAGACATAGGCTTGATGAACACTGAAGCTTTCTTT.

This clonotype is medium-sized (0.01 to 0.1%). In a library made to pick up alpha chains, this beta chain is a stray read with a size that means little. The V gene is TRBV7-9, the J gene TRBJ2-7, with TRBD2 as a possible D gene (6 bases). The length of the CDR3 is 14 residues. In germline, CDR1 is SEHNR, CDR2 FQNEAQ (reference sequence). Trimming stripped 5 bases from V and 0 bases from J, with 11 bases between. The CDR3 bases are TGTGCCAGCAGCCCGGGGAGGAGCTCCTACGAGCAGTACTTC. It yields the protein CASSPGRSSYEQYF.

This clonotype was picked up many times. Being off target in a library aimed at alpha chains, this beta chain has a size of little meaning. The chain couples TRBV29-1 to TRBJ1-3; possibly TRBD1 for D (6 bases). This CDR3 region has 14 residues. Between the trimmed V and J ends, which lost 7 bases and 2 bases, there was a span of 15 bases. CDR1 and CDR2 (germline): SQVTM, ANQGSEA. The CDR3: CSAKRQDPGNTIYF. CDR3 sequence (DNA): TGCAGCGCCAAAAGACAGGATCCTGGAAACACCATATATTTT.

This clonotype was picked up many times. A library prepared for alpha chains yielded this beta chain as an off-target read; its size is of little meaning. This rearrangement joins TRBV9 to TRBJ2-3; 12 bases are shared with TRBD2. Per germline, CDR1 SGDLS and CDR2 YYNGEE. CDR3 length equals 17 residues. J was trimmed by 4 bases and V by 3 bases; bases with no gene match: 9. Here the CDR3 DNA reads TGTGCCAGCAGCGACCGGACTAGCGGGAAATCCCCAGATACGCAGTATTTT. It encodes CASSDRTSGKSPDTQYF.

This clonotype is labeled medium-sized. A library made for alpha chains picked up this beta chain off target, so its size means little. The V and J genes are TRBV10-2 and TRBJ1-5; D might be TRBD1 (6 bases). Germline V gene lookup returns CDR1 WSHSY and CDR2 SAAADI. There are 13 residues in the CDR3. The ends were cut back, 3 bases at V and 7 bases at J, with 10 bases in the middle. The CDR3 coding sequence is TGCGCCAGCAGTGAAGGGGGTCCCCAGCCCCAGCATTTT. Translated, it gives CASSEGGPQPQHF.

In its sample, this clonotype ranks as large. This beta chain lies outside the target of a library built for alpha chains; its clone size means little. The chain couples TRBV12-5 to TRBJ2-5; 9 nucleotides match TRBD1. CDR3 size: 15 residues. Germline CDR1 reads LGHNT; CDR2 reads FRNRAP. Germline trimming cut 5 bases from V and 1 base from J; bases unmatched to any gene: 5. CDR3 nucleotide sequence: TGTGCTAGTGGTGACGGGACAGGGCTCCAAGAGACCCAGTACTTC. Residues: CASGDGTGLQETQYF.

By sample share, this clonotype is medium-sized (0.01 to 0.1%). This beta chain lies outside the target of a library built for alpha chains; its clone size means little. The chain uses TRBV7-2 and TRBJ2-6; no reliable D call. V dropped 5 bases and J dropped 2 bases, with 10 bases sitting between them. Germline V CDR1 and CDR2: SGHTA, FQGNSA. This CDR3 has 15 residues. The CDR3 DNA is TGTGCCAGCAGCACCTCCCTCACTGGGGCCAACGTCCTGACTTTC. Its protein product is CASSTSLTGANVLTF.

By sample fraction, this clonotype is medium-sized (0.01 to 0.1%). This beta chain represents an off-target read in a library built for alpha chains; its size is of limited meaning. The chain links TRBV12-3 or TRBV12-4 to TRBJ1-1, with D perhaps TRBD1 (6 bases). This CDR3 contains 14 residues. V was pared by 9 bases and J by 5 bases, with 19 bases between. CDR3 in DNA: TGTGCCAGTTCCAAACAAGGGGGAGCAACTGAAGCTTTCTTT. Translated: CASSKQGGATEAFF.

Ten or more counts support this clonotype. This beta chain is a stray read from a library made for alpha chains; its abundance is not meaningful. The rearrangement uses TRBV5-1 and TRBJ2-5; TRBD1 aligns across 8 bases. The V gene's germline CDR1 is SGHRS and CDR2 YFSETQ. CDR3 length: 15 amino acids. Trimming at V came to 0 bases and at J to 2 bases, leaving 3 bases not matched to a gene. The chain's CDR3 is CASSLVGQGQETQYF. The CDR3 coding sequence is TGCGCCAGCAGCTTGGTAGGACAGGGACAAGAGACCCAGTACTTC.

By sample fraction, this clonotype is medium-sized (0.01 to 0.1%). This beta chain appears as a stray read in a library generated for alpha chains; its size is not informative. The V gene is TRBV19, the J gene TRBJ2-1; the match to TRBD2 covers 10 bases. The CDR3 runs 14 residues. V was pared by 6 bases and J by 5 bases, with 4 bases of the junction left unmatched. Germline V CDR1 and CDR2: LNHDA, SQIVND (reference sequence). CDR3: CASRGLAPNNEQFF. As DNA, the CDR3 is TGTGCCAGTAGGGGACTAGCGCCAAACAATGAGCAGTTCTTC.

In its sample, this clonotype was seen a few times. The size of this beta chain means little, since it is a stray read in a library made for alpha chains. CDR3 amino acids: CASSTSNEGVTEAFF. DNA of the CDR3: TGTGCCAGTAGTACTTCCAACGAGGGGGTCACTGAAGCTTTCTTT. The genes are TRBV19 and TRBJ1-1, with D possibly TRBD1 on 6 matching bases. V was trimmed by 4 bases and J by 4 bases, leaving 16 bases between them. Germline lookup yields CDR1 LNHDA and CDR2 SQIVND (reference sequence). The CDR3 length is 15 residues.

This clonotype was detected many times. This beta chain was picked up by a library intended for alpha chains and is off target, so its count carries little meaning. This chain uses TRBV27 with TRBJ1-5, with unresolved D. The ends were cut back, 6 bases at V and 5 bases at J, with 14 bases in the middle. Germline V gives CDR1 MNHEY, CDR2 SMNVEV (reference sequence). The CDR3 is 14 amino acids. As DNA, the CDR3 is TGTGCCAGCAGCCCATCCCTAAAATATCAGCCCCAGCATTTT. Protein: CASSPSLKYQPQHF.

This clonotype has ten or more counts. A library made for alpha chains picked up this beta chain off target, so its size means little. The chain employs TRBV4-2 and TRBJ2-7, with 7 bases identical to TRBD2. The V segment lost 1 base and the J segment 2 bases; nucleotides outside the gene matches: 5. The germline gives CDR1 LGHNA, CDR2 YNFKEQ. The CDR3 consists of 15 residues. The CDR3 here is CASSQVQAGPYEQYF. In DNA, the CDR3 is TGTGCCAGCAGCCAAGTTCAAGCGGGACCCTACGAGCAGTACTTC.

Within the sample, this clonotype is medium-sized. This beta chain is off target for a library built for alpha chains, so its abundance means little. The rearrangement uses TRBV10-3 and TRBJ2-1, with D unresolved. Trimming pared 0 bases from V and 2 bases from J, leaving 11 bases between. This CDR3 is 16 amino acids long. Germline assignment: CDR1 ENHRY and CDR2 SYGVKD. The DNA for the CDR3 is TGTGCCATCAGTGAGTCGGCGCAGATCCCCTACAATGAGCAGTTCTTC. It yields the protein CAISESAQIPYNEQFF.